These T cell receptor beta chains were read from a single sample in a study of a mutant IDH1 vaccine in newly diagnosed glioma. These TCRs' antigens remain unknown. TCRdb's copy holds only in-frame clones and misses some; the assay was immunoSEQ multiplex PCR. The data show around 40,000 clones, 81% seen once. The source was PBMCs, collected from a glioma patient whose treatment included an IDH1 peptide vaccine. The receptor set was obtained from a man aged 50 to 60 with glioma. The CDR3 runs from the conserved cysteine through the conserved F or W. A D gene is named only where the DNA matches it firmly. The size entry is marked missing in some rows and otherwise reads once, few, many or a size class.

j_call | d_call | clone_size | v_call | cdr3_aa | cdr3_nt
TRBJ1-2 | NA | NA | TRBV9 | CASSPEALGYGYTF | TGTGCCAGCAGCCCAGAAGCCCTGGGCTATGGCTACACCTTC
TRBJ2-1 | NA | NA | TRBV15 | CATRRGSGALQEQFF | TGTGCCACCAGAAGAGGGTCGGGGGCCCTCCAGGAGCAGTTCTTC
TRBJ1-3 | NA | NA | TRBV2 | CASSVRGNTIYF | TGTGCCAGCAGTGTCAGAGGAAACACCATATATTTT
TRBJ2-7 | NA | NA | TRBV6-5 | CASRRDLYREQYF | TGTGCCAGCAGGAGGGACTTATATAGGGAGCAGTACTTC
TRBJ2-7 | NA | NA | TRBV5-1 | CASSLDRSYEQYF | TGCGCCAGCAGCCTGGACAGATCCTACGAGCAGTACTTC
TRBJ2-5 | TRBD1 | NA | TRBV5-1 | CASRLGTGGEETQYF | TGCGCCAGCAGGCTCGGGACAGGGGGCGAAGAGACCCAGTACTTC
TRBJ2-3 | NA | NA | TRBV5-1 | CASSLAGQVTDTQYF | TGCGCCAGCAGCTTGGCGGGACAAGTCACAGATACGCAGTATTTT
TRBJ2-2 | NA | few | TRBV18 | CASSPIRAANTGELFF | TGTGCCAGCTCACCCATAAGGGCAGCGAACACCGGGGAGCTGTTTTTT
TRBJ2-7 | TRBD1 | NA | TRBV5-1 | CASSSIGQAARDEQYF | TGCGCCAGCAGCTCTATCGGACAGGCGGCTCGGGACGAGCAGTACTTC
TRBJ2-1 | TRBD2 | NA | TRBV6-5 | CASSFGTSGTNEQFF | TGTGCCAGCAGTTTTGGGACTAGCGGAACCAATGAGCAGTTCTTC
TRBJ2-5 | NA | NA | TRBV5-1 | CASSFGNPETQYF | TGCGCCAGCAGCTTCGGGAACCCCGAGACCCAGTACTTC
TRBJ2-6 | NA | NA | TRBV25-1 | CASSPSGRGANVLTF | TGTGCCAGCAGCCCAAGCGGGCGGGGGGCCAACGTCCTGACTTTC
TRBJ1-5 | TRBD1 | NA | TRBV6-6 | CASSSPDRVLHF | TGTGCCAGCAGCTCCCCGGACAGGGTTCTGCATTTT
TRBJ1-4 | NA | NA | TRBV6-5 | CASSSGTEKLFF | TGTGCCAGCAGTTCAGGCACTGAAAAACTGTTTTTT
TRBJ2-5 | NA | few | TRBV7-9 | CASSSEGETQYF | TGTGCCAGCAGCTCAGAGGGGGAGACCCAGTACTTC
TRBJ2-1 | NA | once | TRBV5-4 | CASSLMSGFAYNEQFF | TGTGCCAGCAGCTTGATGTCCGGGTTTGCCTACAATGAGCAGTTCTTC
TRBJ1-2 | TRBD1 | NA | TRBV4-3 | CASSPSGTGIGYTF | TGCGCCAGCAGCCCATCCGGGACAGGGATTGGCTACACCTTC
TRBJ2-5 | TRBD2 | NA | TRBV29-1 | CSAGLAGGQETQYF | TGCAGCGCTGGACTAGCGGGGGGCCAAGAGACCCAGTACTTC
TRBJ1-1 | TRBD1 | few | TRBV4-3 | CASSRYFSGTVNTEAFF | TGCGCCAGCAGCCGGTACTTCTCCGGGACAGTGAACACTGAAGCTTTCTTT
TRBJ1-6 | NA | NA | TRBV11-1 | CASSLARRNSPLHF | TGTGCCAGCAGCTTAGCACGGAGAAATTCACCCCTCCACTTT
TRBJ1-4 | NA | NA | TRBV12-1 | CASSFGQGNEKLFF | NA
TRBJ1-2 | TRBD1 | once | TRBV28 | CASSQGGFRYGYTF | TGTGCCAGCTCCCAGGGGGGTTTTAGGTATGGCTACACCTTC
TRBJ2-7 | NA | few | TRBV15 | CATSSTGYEQYF | TGTGCCACCAGTAGCACAGGCTACGAGCAGTACTTC
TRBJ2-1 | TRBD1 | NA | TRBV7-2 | CASSFPGGHEQFF | TGTGCCAGCAGCTTTCCAGGGGGCCATGAGCAGTTCTTC
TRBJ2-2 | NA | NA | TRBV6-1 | CASSDLGGGVSGELFF | TGTGCCAGCAGTGATTTAGGGGGGGGTGTTTCCGGGGAGCTGTTTTTT
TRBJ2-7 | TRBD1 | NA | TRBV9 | CASSPYGQGSYEQYF | TGTGCCAGCAGCCCTTACGGACAGGGGTCCTACGAGCAGTACTTC
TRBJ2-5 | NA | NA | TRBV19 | CASSIVGDLRETQYF | TGTGCCAGTAGTATAGTGGGGGATCTGCGAGAGACCCAGTACTTC
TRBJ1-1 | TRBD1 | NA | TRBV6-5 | CASSLTGTGPEAFF | TGTGCCAGCAGCCTAACCGGGACAGGGCCCGAAGCTTTCTTT
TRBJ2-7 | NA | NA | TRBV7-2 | CASSLFGLGGAILNEQYF | TGTGCCAGCAGCTTATTCGGCCTGGGGGGCGCAATACTGAACGAGCAGTACTTC
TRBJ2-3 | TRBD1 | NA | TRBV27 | CASSQGTGGYEDTQYF | TGTGCCAGCAGTCAGGGGACAGGGGGCTACGAAGATACGCAGTATTTT
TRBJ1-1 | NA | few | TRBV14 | CASSQELNTEAFF | TGTGCCAGCAGCCAAGAACTGAACACTGAAGCTTTCTTT
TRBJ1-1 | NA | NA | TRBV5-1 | CASSLDLNTEAFF | TGCGCCAGCAGCTTGGATCTGAACACTGAAGCTTTCTTT
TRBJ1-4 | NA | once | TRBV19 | CASRYRANEKLFF | TGTGCCAGTAGATACAGAGCTAATGAAAAACTGTTTTTT
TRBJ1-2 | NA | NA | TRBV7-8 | CASSLEVLNYGYTF | TGTGCCAGCAGCTTAGAAGTCCTTAACTATGGCTACACCTTC
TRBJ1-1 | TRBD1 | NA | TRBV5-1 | CASSPDRLMNTEAFF | TGCGCCAGCAGCCCGGACAGGCTAATGAACACTGAAGCTTTCTTT
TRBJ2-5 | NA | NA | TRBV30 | CAWKRSRLAYGETQYF | TGTGCCTGGAAAAGGAGTAGGCTAGCGTATGGAGAGACCCAGTACTTC
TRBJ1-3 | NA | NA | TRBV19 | CASSISGRGNTIYF | TGTGCCAGTAGTATCTCGGGGCGCGGAAACACCATATATTTT
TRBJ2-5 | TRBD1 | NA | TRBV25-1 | CASSMGQGVSETQYF | TGTGCCAGCAGTATGGGACAGGGGGTTTCTGAGACCCAGTACTTC
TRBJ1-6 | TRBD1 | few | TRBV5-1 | CASSSAGQDNSPLHF | TGCGCCAGCAGCTCGGCGGGACAGGATAATTCACCCCTCCACTTT
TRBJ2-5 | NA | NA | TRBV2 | CASKPYRGDQETQYF | TGTGCCAGCAAACCCTACCGAGGAGACCAAGAGACCCAGTACTTC
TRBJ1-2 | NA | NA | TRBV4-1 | CASSQTGRGLGGYTF | TGCGCCAGCAGCCAAACGGGCCGGGGCCTGGGTGGCTACACCTTC
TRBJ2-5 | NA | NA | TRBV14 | CASSQDGFQTQYF | TGTGCCAGCAGCCAGGACGGTTTTCAGACCCAGTACTTC
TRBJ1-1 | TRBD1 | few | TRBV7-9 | CASSLEQGGSTEAFF | TGTGCCAGCAGCTTAGAGCAGGGGGGGAGCACTGAAGCTTTCTTT
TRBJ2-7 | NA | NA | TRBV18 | CASAGTRTGEQYF | TGTGCCAGCGCCGGGACACGGACGGGCGAGCAGTACTTC
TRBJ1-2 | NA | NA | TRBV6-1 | CATPNLGPNYGYTF | TGTGCCACCCCTAACCTGGGTCCTAACTATGGCTACACCTTC
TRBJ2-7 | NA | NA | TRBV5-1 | CASSLNRNNEQYF | TGCGCCAGCAGCTTGAACCGAAATAACGAGCAGTACTTC
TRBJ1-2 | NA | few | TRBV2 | CASSGVYGYTF | TGTGCCAGCAGTGGGGTCTATGGCTACACCTTC
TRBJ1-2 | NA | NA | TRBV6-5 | CASSYSGSGGGYTF | TGTGCCAGCAGTTACTCCGGATCCGGGGGTGGCTACACCTTC
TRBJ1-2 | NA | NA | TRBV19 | CASTERRFYGYTF | TGTGCCAGTACTGAAAGGCGGTTCTATGGCTACACCTTC
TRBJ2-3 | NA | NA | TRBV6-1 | CASRSRRASDTQYF | TGTGCCAGCAGAAGCAGGCGGGCCTCAGATACGCAGTATTTT